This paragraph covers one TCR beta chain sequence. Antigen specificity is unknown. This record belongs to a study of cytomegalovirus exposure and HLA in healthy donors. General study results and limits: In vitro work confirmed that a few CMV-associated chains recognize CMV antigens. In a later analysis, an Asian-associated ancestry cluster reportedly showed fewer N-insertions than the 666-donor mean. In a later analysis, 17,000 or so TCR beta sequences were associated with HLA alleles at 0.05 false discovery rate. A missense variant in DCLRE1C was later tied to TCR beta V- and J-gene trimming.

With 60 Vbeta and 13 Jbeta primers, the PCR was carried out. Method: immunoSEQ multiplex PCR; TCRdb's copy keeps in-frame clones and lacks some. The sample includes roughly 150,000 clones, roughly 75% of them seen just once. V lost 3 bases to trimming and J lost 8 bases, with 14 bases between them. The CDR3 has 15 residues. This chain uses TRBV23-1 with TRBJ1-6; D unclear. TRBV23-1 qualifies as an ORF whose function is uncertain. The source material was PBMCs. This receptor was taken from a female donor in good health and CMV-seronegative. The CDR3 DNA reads TGCGCCAGCAGTCAGCTACAGTATACTTATTCACCCCTCCACTTT. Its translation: CASSQLQYTYSPLHF.